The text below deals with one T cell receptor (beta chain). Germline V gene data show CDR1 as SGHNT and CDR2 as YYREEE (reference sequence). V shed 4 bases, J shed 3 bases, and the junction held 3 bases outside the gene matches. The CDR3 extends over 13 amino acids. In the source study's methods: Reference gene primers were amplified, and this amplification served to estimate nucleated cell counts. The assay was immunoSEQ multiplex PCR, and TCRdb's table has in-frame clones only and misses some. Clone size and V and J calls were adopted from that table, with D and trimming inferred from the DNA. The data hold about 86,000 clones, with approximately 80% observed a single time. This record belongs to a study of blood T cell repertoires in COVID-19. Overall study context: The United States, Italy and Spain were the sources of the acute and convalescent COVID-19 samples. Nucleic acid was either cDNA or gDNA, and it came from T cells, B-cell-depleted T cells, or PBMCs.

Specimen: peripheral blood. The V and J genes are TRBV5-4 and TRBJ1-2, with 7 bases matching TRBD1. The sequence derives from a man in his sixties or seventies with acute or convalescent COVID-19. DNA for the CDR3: TGTGCCAGCAGCCCAGGACAGGACTATGGCTACACCTTC. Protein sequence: CASSPGQDYGYTF.